This TCR beta chain originates from a study of T cells after posttransplantation cyclophosphamide. V was cut by 6 bases and J by 3 bases, with 9 bases left in between. The CDR3 loop spans 13 amino acids. The germline CDR1 and CDR2 sequences are LNHDA and SQIVND (reference sequence). Overall study findings and caveats: Recipient CMV seropositivity and CMV reactivation strongly tracked TRB clonality. Skin or GI-infiltrating T cells shared few TRB sequences with blood. Donor CD8+ memory clones often dominated recipient blood repertoires at later times.

A marrow graft followed busulfan-fludarabine conditioning, with cyclophosphamide on days +3 and +4. Method: immunoSEQ multiplex PCR; TCRdb's copy keeps in-frame clones and lacks some. This table has roughly 19,000 clones, roughly 90% appearing once. As concerns this clone: No antigen is known for it.

The V gene is TRBV19, the J gene TRBJ1-5; D possibly corresponds to TRBD1 (6 bases). The receptor's source is a female patient aged 35-55 years who received an allogeneic stem cell transplant from a related donor, was CMV-positive, and had no GVHD. Some T cells may be transferred from the graft donor. Here the sequenced sample was PBMCs, taken after allogeneic stem cell transplant with posttransplant cyclophosphamide. This CDR3 is CASRDRNNQPQHF. CDR3 DNA sequence: TGTGCCAGTAGGGACAGAAACAATCAGCCCCAGCATTTT.